These T cell receptor beta chains were read from a single sample in a study of cytomegalovirus exposure and HLA in healthy donors. The table came from immunoSEQ multiplex PCR; TCRdb's copy has only in-frame clones and leaves some out. The sample consists of 180,000 or so clones, approximately 80% of them appearing once. The specimen was PBMCs. The receptors come from a girl aged 10 to 17 in good health and CMV-seropositive. CDR3s include the opening cysteine and the closing phenylalanine or tryptophan. Each record gives: V gene, D gene, CDR3 length, J gene, clone size, CDR3 DNA, CDR3 protein. A D gene is named only where the DNA matches it firmly. Size is omitted from some rows. Given values are once, few, many or a class for expanded clones.

V: TRBV11-3
D: NA
length: 14
J: TRBJ2-1
size: NA
DNA: TGTGCCAGCAGCTTAGATGGGGGCGGCAATGAGCAGTTCTTC
CDR3: CASSLDGGGNEQFF

V: TRBV4-2
D: NA
length: 15
J: TRBJ1-1
size: few
DNA: TGTGCCAGCAGCCAACCAACAGTGGGGAACACTGAAGCTTTCTTT
CDR3: CASSQPTVGNTEAFF

V: TRBV29-1
D: TRBD2
length: 15
J: TRBJ2-7
size: NA
DNA: TGCAGCGTTGTTCTCCGGGGACTAGGCCACTACGAGCAGTACTTC
CDR3: CSVVLRGLGHYEQYF

V: TRBV5-6
D: TRBD1
length: 14
J: TRBJ1-1
size: NA
DNA: TGTGCCAGCAGCCATGGGACAGGGTTGATTGAAGCTTTCTTT
CDR3: CASSHGTGLIEAFF

V: TRBV2
D: NA
length: 16
J: TRBJ2-3
size: NA
DNA: TGTGCCAGCAGTGAACAAACGCTGACTAGCACAGATACGCAGTATTTT
CDR3: CASSEQTLTSTDTQYF

V: TRBV5-1
D: TRBD2
length: 16
J: TRBJ2-1
size: NA
DNA: TGCGCCAGCAGCTCGCGGAGCGGGAGGAACTACAATGAGCAGTTCTTC
CDR3: CASSSRSGRNYNEQFF

V: TRBV10-3
D: NA
length: 14
J: TRBJ1-1
size: few
DNA: TGTGCCATCAGTGAGTCTTCTACGAACACTGAAGCTTTCTTT
CDR3: CAISESSTNTEAFF

V: TRBV5-8
D: TRBD2
length: 15
J: TRBJ2-7
size: NA
DNA: TGTGCCAGCAGCTTGACTAGCGGGAGGGCCCGAGAGCAGTACTTC
CDR3: CASSLTSGRAREQYF

V: TRBV19
D: NA
length: 16
J: TRBJ1-2
size: NA
DNA: TGTGCCAGTAAATCTAATAGGCATGCGCTCGACGGGGGCTACACCTTC
CDR3: CASKSNRHALDGGYTF

V: TRBV28
D: TRBD1
length: 15
J: TRBJ1-2
size: once
DNA: TGTGCCAGCAGCGCCGGGACAGTCGCTAACTATGGCTACACCTTC
CDR3: CASSAGTVANYGYTF

V: TRBV27
D: NA
length: 14
J: TRBJ1-1
size: NA
DNA: TGTGCCAGCAGTCTAGCCGATGGGAACACTGAAGCTTTCTTT
CDR3: CASSLADGNTEAFF

V: TRBV6-6
D: NA
length: 12
J: TRBJ1-3
size: NA
DNA: TGTGCCAGCACCTCTTCTGGAAACACCATATATTTT
CDR3: CASTSSGNTIYF

V: TRBV5-1
D: TRBD1
length: 15
J: TRBJ1-2
size: NA
DNA: TGCGCCAGCAGCTCAAGACAGGGGGCTAACTATGGCTACACCTTC
CDR3: CASSSRQGANYGYTF

V: TRBV6-5
D: TRBD2
length: 16
J: TRBJ2-3
size: NA
DNA: TGTGCCAGCAGTTATCTCCAGACTAGCGCAACAGATACGCAGTATTTT
CDR3: CASSYLQTSATDTQYF

V: TRBV5-1
D: NA
length: 17
J: TRBJ1-6
size: NA
DNA: TGCGCCAGCAGCATATACCGGGCCCATCAAGGGGATTCACCCCTCCACTTT
CDR3: CASSIYRAHQGDSPLHF

V: TRBV19
D: NA
length: 13
J: TRBJ2-6
size: few
DNA: TGTGCCTCCCAGGTGACTGGGGCCAACGTCCTGACTTTC
CDR3: CASQVTGANVLTF

V: TRBV10-3
D: NA
length: 13
J: TRBJ2-7
size: NA
DNA: TGTGCCATCAGTGTGTCCACTTCCTACGAGCAGTACTTC
CDR3: CAISVSTSYEQYF

V: TRBV21-1
D: NA
length: 14
J: TRBJ2-7
size: NA
DNA: TGTGCCAGCAGCAAAGGGATTAGCGGGAACGAGCAGTACTTC
CDR3: CASSKGISGNEQYF

V: TRBV10-3
D: TRBD2
length: 13
J: TRBJ2-1
size: few
DNA: TGTGCCATCAGGGATAGCGGGATTGTTGAGCAGTTCTTC
CDR3: CAIRDSGIVEQFF

V: TRBV12-5
D: TRBD1
length: 14
J: TRBJ1-2
size: NA
DNA: TGTGCTAGTGGTTACGGACAGGGTATCTATGGCTACACCTTC
CDR3: CASGYGQGIYGYTF

V: TRBV7-6
D: TRBD1
length: 19
J: TRBJ2-6
size: NA
DNA: TGTGCCAGCAGCTTAGCGACCCGGGACAGGGTTTCTGGGGCCAACGTCCTGACTTTC
CDR3: CASSLATRDRVSGANVLTF

V: TRBV19
D: NA
length: 15
J: TRBJ1-5
size: NA
DNA: TGTGCCAGTAGTATAGGCGGGACCGGGCCCGGGCCCCAGCATTTT
CDR3: CASSIGGTGPGPQHF

V: TRBV6-5
D: TRBD1
length: 16
J: TRBJ1-5
size: NA
DNA: TGTGCCAGCAGTTCAGACAGGGTGGGGAGCAATCAGCCCCAGCATTTT
CDR3: CASSSDRVGSNQPQHF

V: TRBV6-5
D: NA
length: 16
J: TRBJ1-1
size: NA
DNA: TGTGCCAGCAGTTACTCGAAACCCTTCGGCGGAACTGAAGCTTTCTTT
CDR3: CASSYSKPFGGTEAFF

V: TRBV13
D: TRBD1
length: 15
J: TRBJ2-3
size: NA
DNA: TGTGCCAGCAGCAACCGGGACAGGGCCTCAGATACGCAGTATTTT
CDR3: CASSNRDRASDTQYF

V: TRBV5-1
D: NA
length: 15
J: TRBJ2-1
size: NA
DNA: TGCGCCAGCAGCTTGGGTCTAGCTCTCTACAATGAGCAGTTCTTC
CDR3: CASSLGLALYNEQFF

V: TRBV7-9
D: TRBD1
length: 15
J: TRBJ2-1
size: NA
DNA: TGTGCCAGCAGCCCCCGACAGGGACCTTACAATGAGCAGTTCTTC
CDR3: CASSPRQGPYNEQFF

V: TRBV18
D: NA
length: 15
J: TRBJ1-2
size: NA
DNA: TGTGCCAGCTCACGGTCCCGGGACACCAACTATGGCTACACCTTC
CDR3: CASSRSRDTNYGYTF

V: TRBV27
D: NA
length: 15
J: TRBJ2-5
size: NA
DNA: TGTGCCAGCAGTTTATCACGTCAGGGAGGCGAGACCCAGTACTTC
CDR3: CASSLSRQGGETQYF

V: TRBV5-1
D: TRBD2
length: 17
J: TRBJ2-1
size: NA
DNA: TGCGCCAGCAGCCTCGGGACTAGCGGGGTGACGTACAATGAGCAGTTCTTC
CDR3: CASSLGTSGVTYNEQFF

V: TRBV7-3
D: TRBD1
length: 13
J: TRBJ1-2
size: NA
DNA: TGTGCCAGCAGCTTGCAGACAGGGCATGGCTACACCTTC
CDR3: CASSLQTGHGYTF

V: TRBV30
D: TRBD1
length: 17
J: TRBJ2-1
size: few
DNA: TGTGCCTGGATTGTCAGCCCAGGACAGGGGGCGTTTTGGGAGCAGTTCTTC
CDR3: CAWIVSPGQGAFWEQFF

V: TRBV28
D: NA
length: 12
J: TRBJ1-2
size: NA
DNA: TGTGCCAGCCTGGACAGTTTCTATGGCTACACCTTC
CDR3: CASLDSFYGYTF

V: TRBV19
D: NA
length: 13
J: TRBJ1-2
size: NA
DNA: TGTGCCAGTACCCCGGGGACAACCTATGGCTACACCTTC
CDR3: CASTPGTTYGYTF

V: TRBV5-1
D: NA
length: 14
J: TRBJ2-5
size: NA
DNA: TGCGCCAGCAGCTTGGTACAGGGTAAGGAGACCCAGTACTTC
CDR3: CASSLVQGKETQYF

V: TRBV27
D: NA
length: 13
J: TRBJ2-7
size: NA
DNA: TGTGCCAGCAGTTCAGGGGAGACGGACGAGCAGTACTTC
CDR3: CASSSGETDEQYF

V: TRBV30
D: NA
length: 12
J: TRBJ1-5
size: NA
DNA: TGTGCCTGGAGTCAGTCCAATCAGCCCCAGCATTTT
CDR3: CAWSQSNQPQHF

V: TRBV19
D: TRBD2
length: 16
J: TRBJ2-7
size: NA
DNA: TGTGCCAGTACCCCCGGGCGGACTAGCGGGACCTACGAGCAGTACTTC
CDR3: CASTPGRTSGTYEQYF

V: TRBV6-4
D: NA
length: 15
J: TRBJ2-3
size: NA
DNA: TGTGCCAGCAGTCAGGCCATCGCTAGCACAGATACGCAGTATTTT
CDR3: CASSQAIASTDTQYF

V: TRBV4-1
D: NA
length: 14
J: TRBJ2-7
size: NA
DNA: TGCGCCAGCAGCCAAGTCGGGAAAACCTACGAGCAGTACTTC
CDR3: CASSQVGKTYEQYF

V: TRBV6-1
D: NA
length: 13
J: TRBJ2-1
size: NA
DNA: TGTGCCAGCACAGGGAATGGGTACAATGAGCAGTTCTTC
CDR3: CASTGNGYNEQFF

V: TRBV4-1
D: TRBD2
length: 17
J: TRBJ2-7
size: NA
DNA: TGCGCCAGCAGCCAATTTTTCGGGACTAGTGGGGATGGGGAGCAGTACTTC
CDR3: CASSQFFGTSGDGEQYF

V: TRBV5-1
D: NA
length: 16
J: TRBJ1-2
size: NA
DNA: TGCGCCAGCAGCTCCCACCAAGGGGGAGATAACTATGGCTACACCTTC
CDR3: CASSSHQGGDNYGYTF

V: TRBV6-5
D: TRBD2
length: 15
J: TRBJ2-7
size: NA
DNA: TGTGCCAGCAGTTCTCCTAGCGGGGGGAACCGGGGGCAGTACTTC
CDR3: CASSSPSGGNRGQYF

V: TRBV13
D: NA
length: 12
J: TRBJ1-1
size: few
DNA: TGTGCCAGCAGCTTAGTGCCTCAGGAAGCTTTCTTT
CDR3: CASSLVPQEAFF

V: TRBV4-3
D: NA
length: 14
J: TRBJ1-4
size: NA
DNA: TGCGCCAGCAGCCAAGACAGGGGCCATGAAAAACTGTTTTTT
CDR3: CASSQDRGHEKLFF

V: TRBV5-6
D: TRBD1
length: 15
J: TRBJ1-2
size: NA
DNA: TGTGCCAGCAGGGAGAGGGACAGGGGAGTCTATGGCTACACCTTC
CDR3: CASRERDRGVYGYTF

V: TRBV9
D: NA
length: 16
J: TRBJ2-7
size: NA
DNA: TGTGCCAGCAGCGAGAGCGCCGACAGGAGGTACTACGAGCAGTACTTC
CDR3: CASSESADRRYYEQYF

V: TRBV6-5
D: TRBD2
length: 15
J: TRBJ2-7
size: NA
DNA: TGTGCCAGCAGGTCTGCGACTAGCGGGATTTATGAGCAGTACTTC
CDR3: CASRSATSGIYEQYF

V: TRBV25-1
D: TRBD1
length: 16
J: TRBJ1-1
size: NA
DNA: TGTGCCAGCAGTCAGACAGGGGGCCCCAGGGGAACTGAAGCTTTCTTT
CDR3: CASSQTGGPRGTEAFF

V: TRBV11-2
D: NA
length: 15
J: TRBJ1-4
size: NA
DNA: TGTGCCAGCAGCTGGGCGGGGACGAAGAATGAAAAACTGTTTTTT
CDR3: CASSWAGTKNEKLFF

V: TRBV6-4
D: NA
length: 15
J: TRBJ1-1
size: few
DNA: TGTGCCAGCAGTGCCTCTTCGGAAGGGAGCACTGAAGCTTTCTTT
CDR3: CASSASSEGSTEAFF

V: TRBV27
D: TRBD1
length: 14
J: TRBJ1-2
size: few
DNA: TGTGCCAGCAGCCAGGACAGGGGGCATAGTGGCTACACCTTC
CDR3: CASSQDRGHSGYTF

V: TRBV10-3
D: NA
length: 14
J: TRBJ2-7
size: NA
DNA: TGTGCCGTCAGGGGGCGGGAGGGCGTCTACGAGCAGTACTTC
CDR3: CAVRGREGVYEQYF

V: TRBV27
D: NA
length: 14
J: TRBJ1-3
size: NA
DNA: TGTGCCAGCAGTGCCACAGTCACTGGAAACACCATATATTTT
CDR3: CASSATVTGNTIYF

V: TRBV27
D: NA
length: 14
J: TRBJ2-3
size: NA
DNA: TGTGCCAGCAGTTTCCTAGCACCCACAGATACGCAGTATTTT
CDR3: CASSFLAPTDTQYF

V: TRBV10-3
D: TRBD2
length: 18
J: TRBJ2-1
size: NA
DNA: TGTGCCATCAGGGAGACCGGGACCCCGGGAGGAATCTACAATGAGCAGTTCTTC
CDR3: CAIRETGTPGGIYNEQFF

V: TRBV10-1
D: NA
length: 16
J: TRBJ2-7
size: NA
DNA: TGCGCCTTGGGGGGACCGGGCAGGAACCTCTCCTACGAGCAGTACTTC
CDR3: CALGGPGRNLSYEQYF

V: TRBV6-4
D: NA
length: 13
J: TRBJ1-1
size: few
DNA: TGTGCCAGCAGTATCCAGGGAGGCACTGAAGCTTTCTTT
CDR3: CASSIQGGTEAFF